This TCR beta chain came from a study of graft-versus-host responses after intestinal transplantation. Study overall: In this cohort, recipients had multivisceral, liver-intestinal, or isolated intestinal transplants. Each patient got anti-thymocyte globulin induction, then tacrolimus and steroids for roughly 3 years. Whole-study findings and limits: GvH clonotypes were identified within recipient marrow, with a subset emerging first in ileum or blood. Peak circulating GvH clone levels tracked with early post-transplant HvG declines.

The germline gives CDR1 SGHRS, CDR2 YFSETQ. This CDR3 has 14 amino acids. Trimming took off 6 bases at V and 0 bases at J, with 13 bases between the two ends. Here immunoSEQ multiplex PCR was the method, and the copy in TCRdb shows in-frame clones only, minus some. The repertoire consists of 85,000 to 90,000 clones, with 90% occurring once and the leading ten covering around 0.11%. This clone was observed a few times. Its antigen remains unidentified. The receptor's source is a human donor who received an intestinal transplant. The rearrangement joins TRBV5-1 to TRBJ2-7, with TRBD1 as a possible D gene (5 bases). The material was unstimulated CD4+ T cells sorted from spleen or lymph node cells, obtained before intestinal transplant. CDR3 bases: TGCGCCAGCACCGACAGTATTCCCTCCTACGAGCAGTACTTC. Its protein product is CASTDSIPSYEQYF. The complete variable domain, with remaining parts taken from reference TRBV5-1 and TRBJ2-7, reads KAGVTQTPRYLIKTRGQQVTLSCSPISGHRSVSWYQQTPGQGLQFLFEYFSETQRNKGNFPGRFSGRQFSNSRSEMNVSTLELGDSALYLCASTDSIPSYEQYFGPGTRLTVT.